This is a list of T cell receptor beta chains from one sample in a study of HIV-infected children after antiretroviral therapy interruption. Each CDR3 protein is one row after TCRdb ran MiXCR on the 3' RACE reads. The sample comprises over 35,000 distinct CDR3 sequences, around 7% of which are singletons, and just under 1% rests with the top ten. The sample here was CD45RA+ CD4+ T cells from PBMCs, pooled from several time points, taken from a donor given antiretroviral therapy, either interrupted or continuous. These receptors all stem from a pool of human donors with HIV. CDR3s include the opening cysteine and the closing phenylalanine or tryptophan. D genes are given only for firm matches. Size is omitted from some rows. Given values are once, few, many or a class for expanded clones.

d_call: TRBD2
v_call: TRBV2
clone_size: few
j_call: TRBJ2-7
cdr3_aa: CASSENSGRAYEQYF
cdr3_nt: TGTGCCAGCAGTGAAAATAGCGGGAGGGCCTACGAGCAGTACTTC

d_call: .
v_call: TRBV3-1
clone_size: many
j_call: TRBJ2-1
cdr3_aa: CASSRWGDEQFF
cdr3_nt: TGTGCCAGCAGTCGGTGGGGTGATGAGCAGTTCTTC

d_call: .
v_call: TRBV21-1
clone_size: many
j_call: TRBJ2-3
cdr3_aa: CASSKVWEGAICTDTQYF
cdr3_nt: TGTGCCAGCAGCAAAGTTTGGGAGGGGGCGATTTGCACAGATACGCAGTATTTT

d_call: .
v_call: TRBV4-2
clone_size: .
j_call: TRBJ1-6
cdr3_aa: CASSQTPRNNSPLHF
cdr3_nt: TGTGCCAGCAGCCAAACCCCCCGGAATAATTCACCCCTCCACTTT

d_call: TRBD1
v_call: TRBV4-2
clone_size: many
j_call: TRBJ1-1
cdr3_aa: CASSQSDRGPEAFF
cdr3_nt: TGTGCCAGCAGCCAATCCGACAGGGGGCCTGAAGCTTTCTTT

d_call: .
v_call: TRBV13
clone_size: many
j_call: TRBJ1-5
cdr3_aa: CASSLEEGNNQAPLF
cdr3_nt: TGTGCCAGCTCTCTCGAAGAGGGGAACAACCAGGCTCCGCTTTTT

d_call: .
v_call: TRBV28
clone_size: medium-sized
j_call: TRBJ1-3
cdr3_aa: CASRPRAFNSGNTIYF
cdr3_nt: TGTGCCAGCAGGCCCAGGGCTTTCAACTCTGGAAACACCATATATTTT

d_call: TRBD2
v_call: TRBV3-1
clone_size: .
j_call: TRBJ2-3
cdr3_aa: CASSLQRGGDTQYF
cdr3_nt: TGTGCCAGCAGTTTACAGCGGGGGGGCGATACGCAGTATTTT

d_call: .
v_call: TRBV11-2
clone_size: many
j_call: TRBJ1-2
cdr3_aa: CASSLGGGYTF
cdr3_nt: TGTGCCAGCAGCTTAGGCGGCGGCTACACCTTC

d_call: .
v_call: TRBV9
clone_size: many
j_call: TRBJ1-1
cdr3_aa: CASSVVQGQAFF
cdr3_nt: TGTGCCAGCAGCGTAGTTCAGGGACAAGCTTTCTTT

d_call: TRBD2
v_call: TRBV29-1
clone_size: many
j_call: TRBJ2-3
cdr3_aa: CSVEGGSGRDTQYF
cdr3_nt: TGCAGCGTTGAGGGAGGTAGCGGGAGAGATACGCAGTATTTT

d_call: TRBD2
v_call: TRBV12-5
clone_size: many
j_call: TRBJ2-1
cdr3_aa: CASGLVGLAGGPGTYNEQFF
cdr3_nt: TGTGCTAGTGGCCTAGTGGGACTAGCGGGGGGGCCTGGAACCTACAATGAGCAGTTCTTC

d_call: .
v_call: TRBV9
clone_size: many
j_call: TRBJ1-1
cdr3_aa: CASSVSSTNTEAFF
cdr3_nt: TGTGCCAGCAGCGTTAGCAGCACGAACACTGAAGCTTTCTTT

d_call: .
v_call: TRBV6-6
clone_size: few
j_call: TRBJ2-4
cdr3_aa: CASSDESQNTLYF
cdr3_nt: TGTGCCAGCAGTGATGAGAGTCAAAACACCTTGTACTTT

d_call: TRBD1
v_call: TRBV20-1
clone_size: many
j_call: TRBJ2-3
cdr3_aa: CSATTGPDTQYF
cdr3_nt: TGCAGTGCAACGACAGGGCCAGATACGCAGTATTTT